These 23 T cell receptor beta chains were sequenced from one sample in a study of circulating and synovial CD4+ cells in juvenile arthritis. The protocol was immunoSEQ multiplex PCR, while the TCRdb copy is restricted to in-frame clones and leaves out a portion. The sample yields tens of thousands of clones, about 94% seen once. Material: CD4+ T cells from blood. The receptors were gathered from a human donor with juvenile idiopathic arthritis.

As regards this clone: This CDR3 is also generated by other DNA sequences in the sample. The rearrangement uses TRBV25-1 and TRBJ1-6, with 7 bases identical to TRBD1. The V segment lost 6 bases and the J segment 7 bases; nucleotides outside the gene matches: 9. CDR1 MGHDK and CDR2 SYGVNS come from the germline V gene. This CDR3 is 15 amino acids long. CDR3 amino acids: CASRYPGQLNSPLHF. The CDR3 nucleotides read TGTGCCAGCAGATATCCGGGACAGTTAAATTCACCCCTCCACTTT.

This clone was counted once. This chain uses TRBV7-2 with TRBJ2-1, with D unresolved. This CDR3 has 15 residues. The ends were cut back, 1 base at V and 6 bases at J, with 13 bases in the middle. Germline CDR1 SGHTA, CDR2 FQGNSA. DNA for the CDR3: TGTGCCAGCAGCTTAGGAGTACTCGGTGGCAATGAGCAGTTCTTC. Protein sequence: CASSLGVLGGNEQFF.

For this clone: Its ends do not fully match the called genes, so a read error is possible. Other DNA sequences from this sample encode an identical CDR3 as well. The chain employs TRBV18 and TRBJ1-2, with TRBD1 as a possible D gene (6 bases). The CDR3 contains 15 residues. Germline CDR1 reads KGHSH; CDR2 reads LQKENI. This CDR3 reads CASSPGVSGGYGYTF. The CDR3 nucleotides are TGTGCCAGCTCTCCCGGGGTGAGCGGGGGCTATGGCTATACCTTC.

The chain couples TRBV19 to TRBJ1-1; weak D call: TRBD1 (5 bases). The CDR3 contains 11 residues. Germline V gene lookup returns CDR1 LNHDA and CDR2 SQIVND (reference sequence). Trimming removed 5 bases from V and 6 bases from J, with 7 bases in between. The CDR3 region is CASSEQAEAFF. In DNA form, the CDR3 reads TGTGCCAGTAGTGAACAGGCTGAAGCTTTCTTT.

The genes are TRBV7-2 and TRBJ2-1, with 7 positions matching TRBD2. This CDR3 is built from 16 residues. In germline, CDR1 is SGHTA, CDR2 FQGNSA. The trim removed 3 bases at V and 12 bases at J, leaving 17 bases unmatched. This CDR3 reads CASSLYVASRGVRQFF. The CDR3 DNA follows: TGTGCCAGCAGCTTGTACGTCGCTAGCCGGGGGGTTCGGCAGTTCTTC.

This clone was observed a single time. The chain recombines TRBV7-2 with TRBJ1-2, with 7 positions matching TRBD1. The CDR3 is 15 amino acids. CDR1 SGHTA and CDR2 FQGNSA come from the germline V gene. Trimming at V came to 5 bases and at J to 2 bases, leaving 8 bases not matched to a gene. The CDR3 DNA follows: TGTGCCAGCAGCGTCGACAGGGTTCCGAACTATGGCTACACCTTC. Its translation is CASSVDRVPNYGYTF.

The genes are TRBV9 and TRBJ2-5, with 11 bases fitting TRBD2. The CDR3 sequence is 16 residues long. CDR1 SGDLS and CDR2 YYNGEE come from the germline V gene. V was pared by 0 bases and J by 4 bases, with 5 bases of the junction left unmatched. CDR3 in DNA: TGTGCCAGCAGCGTAGTTCTAGCGGGGGGCCTAGAGACCCAGTACTTC. Amino acids: CASSVVLAGGLETQYF.

The chain links TRBV5-5 to TRBJ2-2; tentative D call: TRBD1 (6 bases). The CDR3 consists of 16 residues. From germline, CDR1 is SGHKS and CDR2 YYEKEE (reference sequence). Between the trimmed V and J ends, which lost 2 bases and 3 bases, there was a span of 14 bases. CDR3 sequence (DNA): TGTGCCAGCAGCTTATTGACAGGTTGGGACACCGGGGAGCTGTTTTTT. It specifies CASSLLTGWDTGELFF.

The rearrangement joins TRBV28 to TRBJ1-3, with D perhaps matching TRBD1 (5 bases). CDR1 is MDHEN, CDR2 SYDVKM, per germline. Trimming removed 6 bases at V and 2 bases at J, with 11 bases between. The CDR3 length is 14 residues. The CDR3 loop reads CASRADSPGNTIYF. The CDR3 DNA is TGTGCCAGCAGAGCCGACAGCCCTGGAAACACCATATATTTT.

V gene TRBV6-5 combines with J gene TRBJ1-2; possibly TRBD1 for D (5 bases). The V and J ends lost 6 bases and 4 bases respectively, with 12 bases between them. The germline V gene has CDR1 MNHEY and CDR2 SVGAGI. The CDR3 contains 13 residues. The CDR3 nucleotides are TGTGCCAGCAGGCGGGACGATCTCTATGGCTACACCTTC. Protein product: CASRRDDLYGYTF.

The DNA of the CDR3 is TGTGCCAGCAGCAGAACAGTGGTCGGATACGAGCAGTACTTC. It translates to CASSRTVVGYEQYF. The gene calls are TRBV5-4 and TRBJ2-7; D is ambiguous. The CDR3 runs to 14 residues. CDR1 and CDR2 (germline): SGHNT, YYREEE (reference sequence). V was cut by 4 bases and J by 4 bases, with 15 bases left in between.

This clone was counted a single time. The chain uses TRBV7-2 and TRBJ2-5; D possibly corresponds to TRBD1 (6 bases). CDR3 size: 14 residues. Germline V gene data show CDR1 as SGHTA and CDR2 as FQGNSA. The V and J ends lost 3 bases and 3 bases respectively, with 11 bases between them. In nucleotides, the CDR3 is TGTGCCAGCAGCTTGTTAGGGGGAAAAGAGACCCAGTACTTC. Translation: CASSLLGGKETQYF.

The J gene is TRBJ2-5, the V gene TRBV10-3; TRBD2 aligns across 8 bases. Germline V gives CDR1 ENHRY, CDR2 SYGVKD. V was pared by 8 bases and J by 5 bases, with 16 bases of the junction left unmatched. This CDR3 has 16 amino acids. CDR3 DNA sequence: TGTGCCATCTCAGTCGGGGGTAGCGGGGAGCTGGAGACCCAGTACTTC. Translated: CAISVGGSGELETQYF.

This clone was detected once. The rearrangement links TRBV10-3 to TRBJ1-5, with 11 bases matching TRBD1. This CDR3 has 15 residues. With V trimmed by 4 bases and J by 6 bases, 5 bases remained unmatched. From germline, CDR1 is ENHRY and CDR2 SYGVKD. CDR3 bases: TGTGCCATCAGTGGCGGACAGGGGGCGGGTCAGCCCCAGCATTTT. Amino acid sequence: CAISGGQGAGQPQHF.

The chain couples TRBV19 to TRBJ1-3; D gene ambiguous. CDR3 length: 14 residues. From germline, CDR1 is LNHDA and CDR2 SQIVND (reference sequence). V lost 5 bases, J lost 0 bases, and 8 bases lay in between. CDR3 sequence: CASSPDNSGNTIYF. CDR3 bases: TGTGCCAGTAGTCCAGACAACTCTGGAAACACCATATATTTT.

The genes are TRBV7-2 and TRBJ2-5; possible D gene TRBD2, 5 bases. The DNA end favors TRBJ2-7, so the J call may be wrong. The germline gives CDR1 SGHTA, CDR2 FQGNSA. The CDR3 contains 14 residues. CDR3 nucleotides: TGTGCCAGCAGCTTAGGTGAGGGATCCTACGAGCAGTACTTC. This codes for CASSLGEGSYEQYF.

The rearrangement links TRBV18 to TRBJ2-7; 9 bases line up with TRBD2. The V segment lost 6 bases and the J segment 3 bases; nucleotides outside the gene matches: 9. This CDR3 is built from 15 residues. Looked up from germline, CDR1 is KGHSH and CDR2 is LQKENI. The CDR3 bases are TGTGCCAGCTCGCCTCCCGCTAGCGGGGACTACGAGCAGTACTTC. This codes for CASSPPASGDYEQYF. The full variable domain, its missing parts supplied by reference TRBV18 and TRBJ2-7, is NAGVMQNPRHLVRRRGQEARLRCSPMKGHSHVYWYRQLPEEGLKFMVYLQKENIIDESGMPKERFSAEFPKEGPSILRIQQVVRGDSAAYFCASSPPASGDYEQYFGPGTRLTVT.

The V call is TRBV6-1, the J call TRBJ1-3, with a tentative D call TRBD1 (6 bases). The CDR3 is 15 amino acids. Trimming removed 5 bases from V and 3 bases from J, with 14 bases in between. From germline, CDR1 is MNHNS and CDR2 SASEGT. In nucleotides, the CDR3 is TGTGCCAGCAGTTCCTGGGACATAAATGGAAACACCATATATTTT. Its protein is CASSSWDINGNTIYF.

The chain recombines TRBV6-1 with TRBJ1-2; 7 bases agree with TRBD1. Germline CDR1 and CDR2: MNHNS and SASEGT. The CDR3 is made up of 10 amino acids. V was pared by 6 bases and J by 8 bases, with 0 bases of the junction left unmatched. The CDR3 DNA sequence: TGTGCCAGCAGGGGACAGGGCTACACCTTC. Protein product: CASRGQGYTF.

The chain has TRBV19 and TRBJ2-3; the D is unclear. With 5 bases removed from V and 2 bases from J, the gap between germline ends came to 5 bases. This CDR3 spans 12 amino acids. CDR1 and CDR2 from the germline V gene are LNHDA and SQIVND (reference sequence). The CDR3 here is CASSSITDTQYF. DNA for the CDR3: TGTGCCAGTAGTTCCATCACAGATACGCAGTATTTT.

The chain recombines TRBV9 with TRBJ1-2; 9 nucleotides line up with TRBD1. Trimming took 2 bases from V and 6 from J; bases not matched to a gene: 11. Germline V lookup: CDR1 SGDLS, CDR2 YYNGEE. The CDR3 sequence is 16 residues long. In nucleotides, the CDR3 is TGTGCCAGCAGCGTGGATGGGACAGGGAACAGGGATGGCTACACCTTC. It encodes CASSVDGTGNRDGYTF.

This clone was observed a single time. The rearrangement uses TRBV7-3 and TRBJ1-1; D perhaps matches TRBD1 (6 bases). The CDR3 extends over 14 amino acids. The V gene's germline CDR1 is SGHTA and CDR2 FQGTGA. Trimming removed 5 bases from V and 1 base from J, with 11 bases in between. The CDR3 nucleotides read TGTGCCAGCAGCCTGACAGGCCCGAACACTGAAGCTTTCTTT. It translates to CASSLTGPNTEAFF.

The V gene is TRBV6-5, the J gene TRBJ1-5; possibly TRBD1 for D (5 bases). V was pared by 6 bases and J by 0 bases, with 6 bases between. CDR1 and CDR2 from the germline V gene are MNHEY and SVGAGI. This CDR3 contains 13 residues. CDR3 protein: CASRTDSNQPQHF. CDR3 DNA: TGTGCCAGCAGGACAGATAGCAATCAGCCCCAGCATTTT.